The rows below give T cell receptor beta chains drawn from one sample of a study of control samples from healthy donors and cancer patients. Only in-frame clones appear in the TCRdb table, and some are missing; sequencing was by immunoSEQ multiplex PCR. The table records 100,000 to 150,000 clones, 90% of them present only once. The sample consisted of blood. All receptors derive from a man younger than 35 in good health. Both conserved end residues are part of each CDR3. The D gene is left open where the match is weak. Some rows have no size entry. The others give once, few or many, or a class for an expanded clone.

CDR3: CALGGGSYEQYF
DNA: TGTGCTCTCGGAGGGGGGTCCTACGAGCAGTACTTC
size: .
V: TRBV30
J: TRBJ2-7
D: .

CDR3: CASSIQGAVMNTEAFF
DNA: TGTGCCAGCAGTATACAGGGGGCGGTAATGAACACTGAAGCTTTCTTT
size: few
V: TRBV28
J: TRBJ1-1
D: TRBD1

CDR3: CASSQAGQGRPGELFF
DNA: TGCGCCAGCAGCCAAGCGGGACAGGGAAGGCCCGGGGAGCTGTTTTTT
size: .
V: TRBV4-1
J: TRBJ2-2
D: TRBD1

CDR3: CASSSDRLEFEKLFF
DNA: TGTGCCAGCAGTTCCGACAGGTTGGAGTTTGAAAAACTGTTTTTT
size: .
V: TRBV2
J: TRBJ1-4
D: .

CDR3: CASSLRSGGGSYNEQFF
DNA: TGTGCCAGCAGCTTGAGGAGCGGAGGGGGCTCCTACAATGAGCAGTTCTTC
size: .
V: TRBV5-4
J: TRBJ2-1
D: .

CDR3: CASSPDPSAHTEAFF
DNA: TGTGCCAGTAGTCCCGACCCGTCCGCTCACACTGAAGCTTTCTTT
size: .
V: TRBV19
J: TRBJ1-1
D: .

CDR3: CASSLLRDTYEQYF
DNA: TGTGCCAGCAGCTTACTCCGGGACACCTACGAGCAGTACTTC
size: .
V: TRBV11-1
J: TRBJ2-7
D: .

CDR3: CASSLTSSVDTQYF
DNA: TGTGCCAGCAGTTTGACTAGCTCGGTGGATACGCAGTATTTT
size: .
V: TRBV6-2/TRBV6-3
J: TRBJ2-3
D: TRBD2

CDR3: CASSLGGRKMNTEAFF
DNA: TGTGCCAGCAGCTTAGGGGGACGGAAAATGAACACTGAAGCTTTCTTT
size: .
V: TRBV7-9
J: TRBJ1-1
D: .

CDR3: CASSQGTARYGYTF
DNA: TGTGCCAGCAGCCAAGGGACAGCGAGATATGGCTACACCTTC
size: .
V: TRBV5-6
J: TRBJ1-2
D: TRBD1

CDR3: CASSTPSDRAKQYF
DNA: TGTGCCAGCAGTACCCCCTCGGACAGGGCAAAGCAGTATTTT
size: .
V: TRBV7-3
J: TRBJ2-3
D: TRBD1

CDR3: CATSGGQGVTDTQYF
DNA: TGTGCCACCAGCGGTGGACAGGGGGTAACAGATACGCAGTATTTT
size: once
V: TRBV15
J: TRBJ2-3
D: TRBD1

CDR3: CASSQDGGTEAFF
DNA: TGCGCCAGCAGCCAAGATGGGGGGACTGAAGCTTTCTTT
size: .
V: TRBV4-3
J: TRBJ1-1
D: .

CDR3: CASSRGGLQETQYF
DNA: TGCGCCAGCAGCCGCGGAGGACTCCAAGAGACCCAGTACTTC
size: .
V: TRBV5-1
J: TRBJ2-5
D: .

CDR3: CASSRSRGGVGNTIYF
DNA: TGTGCCAGCAGTCGTTCGCGGGGAGGGGTGGGAAACACCATATATTTT
size: .
V: TRBV2
J: TRBJ1-3
D: .

CDR3: CSASQGSSYNSPLHF
DNA: TGCAGTGCTAGTCAGGGAAGCTCCTATAATTCACCCCTCCACTTT
size: .
V: TRBV20-1
J: TRBJ1-6
D: .

CDR3: CASSGQVEKLFF
DNA: TGTGCCAGCAGTGGACAAGTTGAAAAACTGTTTTTT
size: .
V: TRBV12-3/TRBV12-4
J: TRBJ1-4
D: .

CDR3: CASSIVQGHWQPQHF
DNA: TGTGCCAGTAGTATAGTCCAGGGGCACTGGCAGCCCCAGCATTTT
size: .
V: TRBV19
J: TRBJ1-5
D: .

CDR3: CASSPWGVSGTSQYF
DNA: TGTGCCAGCAGCCCCTGGGGTGTTAGCGGGACCTCGCAGTATTTT
size: .
V: TRBV7-8
J: TRBJ2-3
D: TRBD2